This is a list of T cell receptor beta chains from one sample in a study of CD8+CD57+ T cells in acquired aplastic anemia. Using its own MiXCR run on the reads, TCRdb lists one record per CDR3 protein. The repertoire holds approximately 50,000 distinct CDR3 sequences, with approximately 72% as singletons. Material for sequencing was sorted CD4+, CD8+, or CD8+CD57+ T cells (not recorded which) from PBMCs. The receptors were gathered from a human donor in good health, serving as a control. Both conserved end residues are part of each CDR3. D genes are given only for firm matches. Expanded clones are given a class, and other clones once, few, many or no size at all.

TRBJ1-6	NA	TRBV12-3/TRBV12-4	TRBD1	TGTGCCAGCAGCTTAGCGGACAGGGACATAGGTTCACCCCTCCACTTT	CASSLADRDIGSPLHF
TRBJ2-7	NA	TRBV25-1	NA	TGTGCCAGTGGGTGGGGGGAACAGCAGTACTTC	CASGWGEQQYF
TRBJ2-5	NA	TRBV7-2	NA	TGTGCCAGCAGAGGTGGTGGAGAGACCCAGTACTTC	CASRGGGETQYF
TRBJ2-2	many	TRBV6-1	TRBD1	TGTGCCAGCAGCTTGGGACAGGGCAGCACCGGGGAGCTGTTTTTT	CASSLGQGSTGELFF
TRBJ1-2	few	TRBV2	NA	TGTGCCAGCAGTATAAGCAGAGAAAGACCGGGCTACACCTTC	CASSISRERPGYTF
TRBJ2-7	NA	TRBV14	TRBD2	TGTGCCAGCAGCTTACTAGCGGGAGCAGCCAATGAGCAGTACTTC	CASSLLAGAANEQYF
TRBJ2-7	few	TRBV19	TRBD1	TGTGCCAGTAGGGACCATTACGACAGGGTCCCCTACGAGCAGTACTTC	CASRDHYDRVPYEQYF
TRBJ2-6	many	TRBV6-1	NA	TGTGCCAGCGGGGACATCGGCGGGGCCAACGTCCTGACTTTC	CASGDIGGANVLTF
TRBJ1-2	NA	TRBV2	NA	TGTGCCAGCAGTTTTGGGCTGCTGGGGGGCTACACCTTC	CASSFGLLGGYTF
TRBJ1-1	NA	TRBV7-9	NA	TGTGCCAGCAGCCCTCCAGGGGCCGGGAGCACTGAAGCTTTCTTT	CASSPPGAGSTEAFF
TRBJ2-7	once	TRBV10-2	NA	TGCGCCAGCACTAACACTCCGACAGGCTCCTACGAGCAGTACTTC	CASTNTPTGSYEQYF
TRBJ2-7	NA	TRBV2	TRBD2	TGTGCCAGCAGCGTTAGCGGGTACAGCTACGAGCAGTACTTC	CASSVSGYSYEQYF
TRBJ1-1	NA	TRBV18	NA	TGTGCCAGCTCACCAGAGGATTTCGTGGACACTGAAGCTTTCTTT	CASSPEDFVDTEAFF
TRBJ2-1	NA	TRBV30	NA	TGTGCCTGGAACTCAGGTTGGAGTGAGCAGTTCTTC	CAWNSGWSEQFF
TRBJ2-7	few	TRBV7-2	NA	TGTGCCAGCAGCTCAGGGCGGTACTCCTACGAGCAGTACTTC	CASSSGRYSYEQYF
TRBJ2-7	NA	TRBV19	TRBD1	TGTGTCAGCGGGACAGGGGACGAGCAGTACTTC	CVSGTGDEQYF
TRBJ1-5	NA	TRBV12-3/TRBV12-4	TRBD1	TGTGCCAGCAGTTCCGGACAGGGGGCGATCAGCAACCAGCCCCAGCATTTT	CASSSGQGAISNQPQHF
TRBJ2-3	NA	TRBV15	TRBD2	TGTGCCACCAGCAGAGCAAACGGGGGGGCAGATACGCAGTATTTT	CATSRANGGADTQYF
TRBJ2-1	medium-sized	TRBV29-1	NA	TGCAGCGTCCCAACTAACAATGAGCAGTTCTTC	CSVPTNNEQFF
TRBJ2-3	NA	TRBV2	NA	TGTGCCAGCAGTGAAGCCGGGGAGGCAGATACGCAGTATTTT	CASSEAGEADTQYF
TRBJ2-7	NA	TRBV25-1	NA	TGTGCCAGCGGCCCTTACGGTGGCCGTAGCTCCTACGAGCAGTACTTC	CASGPYGGRSSYEQYF
TRBJ2-7	few	TRBV29-1	TRBD1	TGCAGCGTTGTGGGAGCCGGGACAGCCTACGAGCAGTACTTC	CSVVGAGTAYEQYF